The 6 T cell receptor beta chains presented below share a single source sample, sequenced in a study of T cells after yellow fever vaccination. Each CDR3 protein gets one entry after TCRdb re-called the 5' RACE reads with MiXCR. The top ten hold 17% of the sample, which has a few hundred thousand distinct CDR3 sequences, approximately 16% seen once. The material sequenced was PBMCs, taken about 5 days after the first yellow fever vaccination. These receptors were collected from a man between 18 and 35 years old who received the YFV17D yellow fever vaccine.

The chain links TRBV4-3 to TRBJ1-1; 8 positions agree with TRBD1. The CDR3 has 15 amino acids. After removal of 1 base from V and 7 bases from J, the junction contained 8 bases not matched to a gene. Germline V gene sequence: CDR1 LGHNA, CDR2 YSLEER. CDR3 DNA sequence: TGCGCCAGCAGCCAAGCTGGGACAGGAAGGTTTGAAGCTTTCTTT. Protein product: CASSQAGTGRFEAFF.

The chain links TRBV6-2 or TRBV6-3 to TRBJ2-4; D not resolved. The CDR3 runs 14 residues. Germline V gene lookup returns CDR1 MNHEY and CDR2 SVGEGT. V was cut by 6 bases and J by 0 bases, with 9 bases left in between. The CDR3 loop reads CASSTPRAKNIQYF. The DNA for the CDR3 is TGTGCCAGCAGCACCCCGAGAGCCAAAAACATTCAGTACTTC.

This chain joins TRBV7-8 and TRBJ2-1, with 7 bases that match TRBD2. V shed 1 base, J shed 8 bases, and the junction held 11 bases outside the gene matches. The CDR3 has 16 amino acids. The germline V gene encodes CDR1 SGHVS and CDR2 FQNEAQ. The CDR3 loop reads CASSLVLALGVYEQFF. CDR3 nucleotides: TGTGCCAGCAGCTTAGTACTAGCGCTTGGGGTTTATGAGCAGTTCTTC.

This clonotype has only a few counts. The chain carries TRBV4-1 and TRBJ1-1, with D possibly matching TRBD1 (5 bases). The CDR3 is made up of 15 amino acids. Per germline, CDR1 MGHRA and CDR2 YSYEKL. V lost 3 bases and J 1 base, leaving 12 bases between the germline ends. The CDR3 nucleotides read TGCGCCAGCAGCCAGATACAGGTCGGGAACACTGAAGCTTTCTTT. Its protein product is CASSQIQVGNTEAFF.

This clonotype was found many times. This chain uses TRBV5-1 with TRBJ1-6, with D perhaps TRBD1 (5 bases). In germline, CDR1 is SGHRS, CDR2 YFSETQ. CDR3 length: 16 amino acids. V lost 0 bases and J lost 8, with 15 bases in between. In DNA, the CDR3 is TGCGCCAGCAGCTTGGCGTCGGGACGGAACGATTCACCCCTCCACTTT. This translates into CASSLASGRNDSPLHF.

This clonotype was detected only a few times. The J gene is TRBJ2-2, the V gene TRBV7-7, with unresolved D. CDR3 length equals 15 residues. The V gene's germline CDR1 is SSHAT and CDR2 FNYEAQ (reference sequence). The V end was cut by 2 bases, the J end by 1 base, with 8 bases between. CDR3 loop: CASSLSSWNTGELFF. The CDR3 nucleotides are TGTGCCAGCAGCTTATCCTCTTGGAACACCGGGGAGCTGTTTTTT.